This TCR beta chain was profiled in a study of T cells in Graves' hyperthyroidism and ophthalmopathy. Whole-study findings and limits: Blood also carried most thyroid clonotypes expanded above 0.001. Ophthalmopathy was identified by the model a median about 6.8 months ahead of onset.

The authors deemed Graves' hyperthyroidism stable absent ophthalmopathy progression within 18 months. Regarding this clonotype: The antigen is unknown.

CDR1 SGDLS and CDR2 YYNGEE come from the germline V gene. Trimming took off 3 bases at V and 10 bases at J, with 8 bases between the two ends. This CDR3 has 11 amino acids. Amplification of TCR beta CDR3 regions used RNA as the template. Primed by the HTBI set, a first-round RT-PCR was run on the TCR CDR3. From the multiplex PCR reads, TCRdb called clonotypes with MiXCR, one entry per CDR3 protein. The data contain roughly 570,000 distinct CDR3 sequences, around 16% of them singletons. The sequenced material came from blood. The receptor's source is a woman in her 30s with Graves' hyperthyroidism. The chain combines TRBV9 with TRBJ2-1; D may be TRBD2 (6 bases). The CDR3 coding sequence is TGTGCCAGCAGCGGGAGGGACGAGCAGTTCTTC. As protein: CASSGRDEQFF.